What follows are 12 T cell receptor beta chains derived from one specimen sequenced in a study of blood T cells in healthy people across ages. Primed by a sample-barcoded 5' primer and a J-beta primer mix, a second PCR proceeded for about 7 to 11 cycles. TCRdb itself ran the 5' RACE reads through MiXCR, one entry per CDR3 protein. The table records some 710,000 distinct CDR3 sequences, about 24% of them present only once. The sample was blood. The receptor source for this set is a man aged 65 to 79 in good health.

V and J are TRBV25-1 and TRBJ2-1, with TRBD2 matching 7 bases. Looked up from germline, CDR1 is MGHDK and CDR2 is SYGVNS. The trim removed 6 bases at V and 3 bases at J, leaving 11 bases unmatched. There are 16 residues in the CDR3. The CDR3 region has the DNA TGTGCCAGCAGCTTGACTAGCTGGGGAAACTACAATGAGCAGTTCTTC. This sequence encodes CASSLTSWGNYNEQFF. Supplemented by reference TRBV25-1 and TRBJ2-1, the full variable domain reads EADIYQTPRYLVIGTGKKITLECSQTMGHDKMYWYQQDPGMELHLIHYSYGVNSTEKGDLSSESTVSRIRTEHFPLTLESARPSHTSQYLCASSLTSWGNYNEQFFGPGTRLTVL.

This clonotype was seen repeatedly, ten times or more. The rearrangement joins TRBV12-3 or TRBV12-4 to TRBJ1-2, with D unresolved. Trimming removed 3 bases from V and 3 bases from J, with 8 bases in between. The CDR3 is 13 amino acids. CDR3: CASSFPDYYGYTF. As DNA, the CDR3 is TGTGCCAGCAGTTTTCCCGATTACTATGGCTACACCTTC.

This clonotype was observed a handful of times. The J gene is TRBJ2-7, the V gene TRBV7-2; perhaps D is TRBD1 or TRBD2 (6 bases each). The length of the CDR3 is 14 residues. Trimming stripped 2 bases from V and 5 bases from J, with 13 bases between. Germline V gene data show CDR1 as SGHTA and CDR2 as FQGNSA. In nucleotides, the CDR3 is TGTGCCAGCAGCTTAACAAGGGGGGCCGACGAGCAGTACGTC. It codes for CASSLTRGADEQYV.

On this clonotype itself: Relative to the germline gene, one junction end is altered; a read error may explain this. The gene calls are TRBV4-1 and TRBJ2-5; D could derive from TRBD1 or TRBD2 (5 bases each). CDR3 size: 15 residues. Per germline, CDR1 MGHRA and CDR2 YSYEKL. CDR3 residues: CASSQDQGDVETQYF. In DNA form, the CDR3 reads TGCGCCAGCAGCCAAGATCAAGGGGACGTAGAGACCCAGTATTTC.

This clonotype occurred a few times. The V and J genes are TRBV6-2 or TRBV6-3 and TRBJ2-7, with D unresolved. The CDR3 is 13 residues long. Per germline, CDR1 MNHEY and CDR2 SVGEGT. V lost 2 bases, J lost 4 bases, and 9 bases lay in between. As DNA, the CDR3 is TGTGCCAGCAGTTACGACATAGGGTACGAGCAGTACTTC. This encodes CASSYDIGYEQYF.

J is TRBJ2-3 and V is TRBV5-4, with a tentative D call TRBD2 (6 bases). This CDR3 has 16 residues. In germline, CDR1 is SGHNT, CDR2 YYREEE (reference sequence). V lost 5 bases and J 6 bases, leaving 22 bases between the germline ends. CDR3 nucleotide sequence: TGTGCCAGCAGTTCGTCGGCGGGACCAGCCGTGGATACGCAGTATTTT. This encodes CASSSSAGPAVDTQYF.

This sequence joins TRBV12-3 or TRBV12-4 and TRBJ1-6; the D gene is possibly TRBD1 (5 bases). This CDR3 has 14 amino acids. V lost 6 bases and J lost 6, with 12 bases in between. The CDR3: CASSLGLSNSPLHF. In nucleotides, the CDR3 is TGTGCCAGCAGCTTGGGACTCTCTAATTCACCCCTCCACTTT.

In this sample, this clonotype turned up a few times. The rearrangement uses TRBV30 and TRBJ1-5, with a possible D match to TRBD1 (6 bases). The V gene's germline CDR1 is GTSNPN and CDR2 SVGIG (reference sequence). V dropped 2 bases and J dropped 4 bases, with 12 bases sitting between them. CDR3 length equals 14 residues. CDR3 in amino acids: CAWSRGRENQPQHF. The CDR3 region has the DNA TGTGCCTGGAGTAGGGGGAGGGAAAATCAGCCCCAGCATTTT.

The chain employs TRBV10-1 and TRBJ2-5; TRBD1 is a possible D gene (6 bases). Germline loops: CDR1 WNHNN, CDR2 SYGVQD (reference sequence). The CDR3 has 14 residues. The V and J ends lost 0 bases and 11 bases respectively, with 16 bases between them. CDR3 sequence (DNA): TGCGCCAGCAGTGAGTCGCCAGGGGTTAGGGTGCAGTACTTC. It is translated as CASSESPGVRVQYF.

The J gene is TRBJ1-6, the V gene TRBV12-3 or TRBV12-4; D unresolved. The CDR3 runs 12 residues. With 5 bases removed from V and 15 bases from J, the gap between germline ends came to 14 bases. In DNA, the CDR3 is TGTGCCAGCAGTCTAGTAACCCAGCTCCTCCACTTT. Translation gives CASSLVTQLLHF.

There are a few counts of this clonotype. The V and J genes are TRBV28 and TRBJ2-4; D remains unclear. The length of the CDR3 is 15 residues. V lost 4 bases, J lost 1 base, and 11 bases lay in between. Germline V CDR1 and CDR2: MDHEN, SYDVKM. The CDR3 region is CASSSKGRAKNIQYF. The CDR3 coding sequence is TGTGCCAGCAGTTCCAAGGGTAGGGCCAAAAACATTCAGTACTTC.

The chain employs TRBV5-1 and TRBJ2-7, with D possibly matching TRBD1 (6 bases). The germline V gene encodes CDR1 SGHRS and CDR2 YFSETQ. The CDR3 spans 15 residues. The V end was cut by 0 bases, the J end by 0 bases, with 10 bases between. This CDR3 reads CASSLAQGSSYEQYF. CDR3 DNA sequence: TGCGCCAGCAGCTTGGCTCAGGGGAGCTCCTACGAGCAGTACTTC.